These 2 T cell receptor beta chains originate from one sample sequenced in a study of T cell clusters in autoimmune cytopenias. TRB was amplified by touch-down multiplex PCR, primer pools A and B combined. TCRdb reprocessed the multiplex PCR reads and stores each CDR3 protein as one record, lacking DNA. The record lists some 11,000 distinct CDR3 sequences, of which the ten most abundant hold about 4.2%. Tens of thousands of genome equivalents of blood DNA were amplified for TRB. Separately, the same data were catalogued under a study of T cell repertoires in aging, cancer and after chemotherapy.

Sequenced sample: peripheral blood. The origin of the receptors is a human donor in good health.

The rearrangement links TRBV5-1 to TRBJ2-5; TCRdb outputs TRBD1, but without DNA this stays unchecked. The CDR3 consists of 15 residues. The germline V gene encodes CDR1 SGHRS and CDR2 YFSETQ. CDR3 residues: CASSKGHHLQETQYF.

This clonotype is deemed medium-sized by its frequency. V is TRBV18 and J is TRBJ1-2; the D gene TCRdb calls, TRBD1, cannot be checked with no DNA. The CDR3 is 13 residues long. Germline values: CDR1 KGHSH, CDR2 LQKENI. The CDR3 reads CASSPGTASFHTF. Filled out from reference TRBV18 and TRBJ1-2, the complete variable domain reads NAGVMQNPRHLVRRRGQEARLRCSPMKGHSHVYWYRQLPEEGLKFMVYLQKENIIDESGMPKERFSAEFPKEGPSILRIQQVVRGDSAAYFCASSPGTASFHTFGSGTRLTVV.